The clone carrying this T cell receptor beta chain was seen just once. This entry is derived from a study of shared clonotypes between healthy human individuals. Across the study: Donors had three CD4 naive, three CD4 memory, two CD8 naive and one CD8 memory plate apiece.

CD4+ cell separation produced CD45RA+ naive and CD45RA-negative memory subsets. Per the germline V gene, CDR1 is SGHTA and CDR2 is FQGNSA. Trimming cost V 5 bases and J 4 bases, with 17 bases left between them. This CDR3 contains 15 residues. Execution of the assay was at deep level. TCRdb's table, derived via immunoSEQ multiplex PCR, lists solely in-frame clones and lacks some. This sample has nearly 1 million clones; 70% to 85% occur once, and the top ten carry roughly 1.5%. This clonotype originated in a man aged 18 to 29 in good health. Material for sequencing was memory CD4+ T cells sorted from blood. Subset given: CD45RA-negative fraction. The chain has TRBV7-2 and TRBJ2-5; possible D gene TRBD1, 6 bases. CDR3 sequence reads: CASSLGRGGGETQYF. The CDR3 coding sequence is TGTGCCAGCAGCCTGGGCAGGGGCGGAGGAGAGACCCAGTACTTC.